One and the same sample provided the 16 T cell receptor beta chains below, sequenced in a study of a mutant IDH1 vaccine in newly diagnosed glioma. This table comes from immunoSEQ multiplex PCR, and its TCRdb copy is limited to in-frame clones, with some not included. This table has under 65,000 clones, 65% to 80% appearing once. Time point reported: baseline, week 1 (first vaccination visit). The sample's treatment: pre-vaccination baseline after standard-of-care therapy. The sequences come from PBMCs, collected from a glioma patient treated with radiotherapy, temozolomide or both. These receptors all come from a middle-aged woman with glioma.

This chain uses TRBV2 with TRBJ2-7; no clear D gene. Germline V gene data show CDR1 as SNHLY and CDR2 as FYNNEI. The CDR3 loop spans 10 amino acids. Trimming pared 4 bases from V and 7 bases from J, leaving 5 bases between. The CDR3 sequence is CASSGGEQYF. The CDR3 DNA is TGTGCCAGCAGTGGAGGAGAGCAGTACTTC.

The chain has TRBV7-2 and TRBJ1-2; D unresolved. Germline CDR1 is SGHTA and CDR2 is FQGNSA. The CDR3 sequence is 13 residues long. The V end was cut by 0 bases, the J end by 8 bases, with 10 bases between. The CDR3 here is CASSLANRYGYTF. Written as DNA, the CDR3 is TGTGCCAGCAGCTTAGCGAACAGATACGGCTACACCTTC.

The genes are TRBV14 and TRBJ1-1, with D uncertain. CDR3 length equals 13 residues. Germline lookup yields CDR1 SGHDN and CDR2 FVKESK. Trimming shortened V by 0 bases and J by 8 bases, and 10 bases separated the two germline ends. The CDR3 nucleotides are TGTGCCAGCAGCCAAGACGTAAGGACCGAAGCTTTCTTT. Translation gives CASSQDVRTEAFF.

The V call is TRBV7-2, the J call TRBJ1-5; D is undetermined. Trimming took 5 bases from V and 6 from J, leaving 11 bases between them. Looked up from germline, CDR1 is SGHTA and CDR2 is FQGNSA. The CDR3 is made up of 13 amino acids. The DNA of the CDR3 is TGTGCCAGCAGCCAGACAATTGGTCAGCCCCAGCATTTT. This translates into CASSQTIGQPQHF.

The genes are TRBV4-3 and TRBJ2-7, with D possibly being TRBD2 (6 bases). Trimming stripped 1 base from V and 4 bases from J, with 11 bases between. CDR1 and CDR2 (germline): LGHNA, YSLEER. The CDR3 covers 14 residues. CDR3 DNA: TGCGCCAGCAGCCAAGGCGGGGTCGGTTACGAGCAGTACTTC. This encodes CASSQGGVGYEQYF.

This clone was found once. The J gene is TRBJ1-5, the V gene TRBV5-1; TRBD1 agrees at 7 bases. The CDR3 totals 14 residues. Germline CDR1 is SGHRS and CDR2 is YFSETQ. V was pared by 5 bases and J by 2 bases, with 4 bases of the junction left unmatched. This CDR3 reads CASRPDRGNQPQHF. CDR3 nucleotide sequence: TGCGCCAGCAGACCAGACAGGGGCAATCAGCCCCAGCATTTT.

This rearrangement joins TRBV9 to TRBJ1-4; D is perhaps TRBD1 (5 bases). The germline V gene has CDR1 SGDLS and CDR2 YYNGEE. V dropped 3 bases and J dropped 5 bases, with 17 bases sitting between them. The CDR3 has 16 amino acids. The CDR3 region is CASSGEAGYPNEKLFF. In nucleotides, the CDR3 is TGTGCCAGCAGCGGAGAAGCAGGGTATCCCAATGAAAAACTGTTTTTT.

This clone is a singleton in its sample. The chain is built from TRBV30 and TRBJ2-5, with D maybe TRBD1 (6 bases). CDR1 is GTSNPN, CDR2 SVGIG, per germline (reference sequence). The CDR3 covers 11 residues. Trimming removed 8 bases from V and 2 bases from J, with 9 bases in between. CDR3 in amino acids: CAGGRQETQYF. CDR3 nucleotide sequence: TGTGCCGGGGGCAGGCAAGAGACCCAGTACTTC.

V and J are TRBV7-6 and TRBJ1-1; D is perhaps TRBD1 (6 bases). The CDR3 totals 15 residues. Germline CDR1 and CDR2: SGHVS and FNYEAQ. Trimming removed 4 bases at V and 6 bases at J, with 18 bases between. The CDR3 DNA reads TGTGCCAGCAGCTACCGAGGGGGGCTCGACGCTGAAGCTTTCTTT. Translated, it gives CASSYRGGLDAEAFF.

This chain uses TRBV30 with TRBJ1-4, with no clear D. Germline lookup yields CDR1 GTSNPN and CDR2 SVGIG (reference sequence). There are 14 residues in the CDR3. The V end was cut by 2 bases, the J end by 5 bases, with 12 bases between. The CDR3 sequence: CAWSSGLGNEKLFF. CDR3 DNA sequence: TGTGCCTGGAGTTCCGGCCTGGGGAATGAAAAACTGTTTTTT.

This chain links TRBV7-2 with TRBJ2-2, with 12 nucleotides matching TRBD2. Germline V lookup: CDR1 SGHTA, CDR2 FQGNSA. CDR3 length: 17 residues. V trimming: 2 bases; J trimming: 4 bases; junction bases outside the gene matches: 5. The CDR3 bases are TGTGCCAGCAGCTTACTAGCGGGGGGGCCAGGCACCGGGGAGCTGTTTTTT. It is translated as CASSLLAGGPGTGELFF.

The chain joins TRBV9 to TRBJ2-2; D uncertain. The germline V gene has CDR1 SGDLS and CDR2 YYNGEE. The CDR3 covers 13 residues. With 0 bases removed from V and 1 base from J, the gap between germline ends came to 1 base. Here the CDR3 DNA reads TGTGCCAGCAGCGTAGGGAACACCGGGGAGCTGTTTTTT. Translation gives CASSVGNTGELFF.

The V gene is TRBV6-5, the J gene TRBJ2-5, with 12 bases aligning to TRBD2. V gave up 6 bases and J gave up 5 bases; unmatched junction bases: 7. Germline V CDR1 and CDR2: MNHEY, SVGAGI. The CDR3 has 15 residues. The CDR3 reads CASSRGTSGQETQYF. The CDR3 DNA sequence: TGTGCCAGCAGCCGTGGGACTAGCGGGCAGGAGACCCAGTACTTC.

The rearrangement uses TRBV5-6 and TRBJ2-1, with 7 bases matching TRBD1. CDR1 and CDR2 (germline): SGHDT, YYEEEE. CDR3 length equals 17 residues. The junction had 10 bases not matched to a gene; V was cut back by 4 bases and J by 0 bases. The CDR3, as DNA: TGTGCCAGCAGCGTTAGAAGGGGGCGAGACTCCTACAATGAGCAGTTCTTC. It yields the protein CASSVRRGRDSYNEQFF.

This clone has only a few counts. The CDR3 DNA follows: TGTGCCAGCAGCCGGAGGGACACTAGATACGGCCACGAGCAGTACTTC. Encoded protein: CASSRRDTRYGHEQYF. The chain recombines TRBV5-4 with TRBJ2-7; D assignment may be TRBD1 or TRBD2 (6 bases each). V was cut by 4 bases and J by 5 bases, with 22 bases left in between. The CDR3 is 16 amino acids. The V gene's germline CDR1 is SGHNT and CDR2 YYREEE (reference sequence).

This chain links TRBV4-3 with TRBJ1-1; a weak D match, TRBD1 (5 bases). Germline V lookup: CDR1 LGHNA, CDR2 YSLEER. The CDR3 length is 15 residues. V was clipped by 4 bases and J by 4 bases, with 16 bases between them. CDR3 sequence (DNA): TGCGCCAGCAGCCGCCCCGGGACGGAACCCACTGAAGCTTTCTTT. It specifies CASSRPGTEPTEAFF.